The present TCR beta chain was sequenced within a study of radiation and T cells in renal cell carcinoma. General study points: No pretreatment tumor biopsies were available for baseline clonotypes.

TCRdb's copy holds only in-frame clones and misses some; the assay was immunoSEQ multiplex PCR. In the table there are roughly 130,000 clones, 88% of which are singletons. Trimming cost V 9 bases and J 4 bases, with 16 bases left between them. This CDR3 contains 14 residues. Germline V gene data show CDR1 as WNHNN and CDR2 as SYGVQD (reference sequence). As for this clone: Its antigen is unidentified.

Time point: blood 2 weeks post-SBRT. Treatment of the sample: 15 Gy SBRT to primary tumor, nephrectomy 4 weeks later. Radiation-treated patients gave blood at baseline, week 2 and week 4. The specimen comprised blood, sampled from a patient whose treatment included radiotherapy and nephrectomy. The V and J genes are TRBV10-1 and TRBJ2-1, with a tentative D call TRBD1 (6 bases). This TCR was recovered from a woman in her 70s with renal cell carcinoma. The CDR3 loop is CARPPGHLYNEQFF. The CDR3 DNA reads as TGCGCCAGACCACCGGGACACCTTTACAATGAGCAGTTCTTC.